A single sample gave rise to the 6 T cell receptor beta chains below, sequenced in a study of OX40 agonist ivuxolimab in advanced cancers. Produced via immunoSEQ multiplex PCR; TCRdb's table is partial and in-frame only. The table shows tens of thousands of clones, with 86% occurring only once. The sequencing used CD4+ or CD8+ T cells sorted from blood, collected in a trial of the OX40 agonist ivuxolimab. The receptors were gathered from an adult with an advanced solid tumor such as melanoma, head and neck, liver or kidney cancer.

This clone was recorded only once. CDR3 protein: CARSLGQEGQGGQPQHF. The CDR3 bases are TGTGCCAGAAGCTTGGGTCAGGAAGGACAAGGCGGTCAGCCCCAGCATTTT. The chain joins TRBV5-3 to TRBJ1-5, with a possible D match to TRBD1 (5 bases). TRBV5-3 is designated an ORF whose function remains uncertain. Trimming removed 0 bases from V and 6 bases from J, with 19 bases in between. The CDR3 runs 17 residues.

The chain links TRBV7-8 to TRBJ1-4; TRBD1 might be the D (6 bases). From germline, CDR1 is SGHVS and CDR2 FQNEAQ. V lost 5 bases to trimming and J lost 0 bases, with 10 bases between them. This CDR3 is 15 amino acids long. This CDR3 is CASSKKGATNEKLFF. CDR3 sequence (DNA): TGTGCCAGCAGCAAAAAGGGGGCAACTAATGAAAAACTGTTTTTT.

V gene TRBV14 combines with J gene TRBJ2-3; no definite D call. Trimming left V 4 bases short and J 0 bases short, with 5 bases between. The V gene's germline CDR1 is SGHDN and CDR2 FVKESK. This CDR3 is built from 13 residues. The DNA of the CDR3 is TGTGCCAGCAGCCGCGGTAGCACAGATACGCAGTATTTT. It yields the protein CASSRGSTDTQYF.

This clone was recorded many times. The DNA of the CDR3 is TGTGCCAGTGGGAACACTGAAGCTTTCTTT. Encoded protein: CASGNTEAFF. This rearrangement joins TRBV2 to TRBJ1-1; no clear D gene. The CDR3 contains 10 residues. Germline assignment: CDR1 SNHLY and CDR2 FYNNEI. Trimming removed 9 bases from V and 1 base from J, with 3 bases in between.

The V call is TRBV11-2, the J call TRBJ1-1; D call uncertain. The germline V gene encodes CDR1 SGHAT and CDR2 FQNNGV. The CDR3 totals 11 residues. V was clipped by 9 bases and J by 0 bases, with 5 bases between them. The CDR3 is CASAVNTEAFF. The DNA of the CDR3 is TGTGCCAGTGCCGTGAACACTGAAGCTTTCTTT.

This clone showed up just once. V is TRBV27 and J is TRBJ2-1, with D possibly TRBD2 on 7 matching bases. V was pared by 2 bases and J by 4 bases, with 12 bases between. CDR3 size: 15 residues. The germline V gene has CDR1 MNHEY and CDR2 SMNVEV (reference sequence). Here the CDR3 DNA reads TGTGCCAGCAGTTTAAGGGGGGGCGCTTACAATGAGCAGTTCTTC. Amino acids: CASSLRGGAYNEQFF.